This T cell receptor beta chain was obtained from a study of cytomegalovirus exposure and HLA in healthy donors. As for the study in general: The approximately 110 validation repertoires used a platform that matched the one used for the 550 to 800 first-cohort repertoires, as a later analysis reported.

Assay used: immunoSEQ multiplex PCR; TCRdb lists only in-frame clones, some missing. The sample shows about 72,000 clones, around 94% of them seen only once. Trimming removed 3 bases at V and 6 bases at J, with 9 bases between. The V gene's germline CDR1 is MDHEN and CDR2 SYDVKM. The CDR3 loop spans 13 amino acids. This TCR came from a woman under 30 in good health and CMV-seronegative. The chain combines TRBV28 with TRBJ1-5; D is undetermined. The sample was PBMCs. This CDR3 reads CASSFGLSQPQHF. DNA of the CDR3: TGTGCCAGCAGTTTTGGGCTAAGTCAGCCCCAGCATTTT. The whole variable domain, filled in from reference TRBV28 and TRBJ1-5, reads DVKVTQSSRYLVKRTGEKVFLECVQDMDHENMFWYRQDPGLGLRLIYFSYDVKMKEKGDIPEGYSVSREKKERFSLILESASTNQTSMYLCASSFGLSQPQHFGDGTRLSIL.